This T cell receptor (beta chain) was recovered during a study of blood T cell repertoires in COVID-19. Study at large: T cells, B-cell-depleted T cells, or PBMCs provided the cDNA or gDNA that served as material.

This CDR3 contains 14 residues. CDR1 SGHRS and CDR2 YFSETQ come from the germline V gene. Losses at the gene ends were 9 bases for V and 5 bases for J; bases not matched to a gene: 12. Original data processing: Reference gene primer amplification yielded estimated nucleated cell counts. Assay: immunoSEQ multiplex PCR; the TCRdb copy retains only in-frame clones and omits some. That table is the source of V, J and clone size, and D and trimming were worked out from the DNA. The profile covers some 93,000 clones, with 70% to 80% appearing a single time and approximately 24% taken by the ten largest. This clonotype was obtained from a human donor in a cohort sampled during active COVID-19. The gene calls are TRBV5-1 and TRBJ2-3; TRBD2 aligns across 7 bases. Sequencing input: peripheral blood. The CDR3 DNA is TGCGCCATCTCGTTCCGCGGGGAGGGAGATACGCAGTATTTT. This codes for CAISFRGEGDTQYF.